A single sample gave rise to the 29 T cell receptor beta chains below, sequenced in a study of T cell repertoires in cytomegalovirus infection. These receptors have no identified antigens. TCRdb re-analysed the reads in MiXCR, keeping a single row per CDR3 protein. In the table there are some 200,000 distinct CDR3 sequences, 35% to 40% of which are singletons. The sequenced sample was CD8+ T cells from cultured PBMCs, obtained from culture after CMV antigen stimulation. Receptors originate from a human donor in good health (CMV status not recorded). Some clones in this sample may be carry-over from other donors' samples.

This clonotype was observed a handful of times. The CDR3 spells CASSFRGWDTEAFF. The CDR3 coding sequence is TGTGCCAGCAGTTTCAGGGGCTGGGACACTGAAGCTTTCTTT. This chain connects TRBV12-3 or TRBV12-4 to TRBJ1-1, with D possibly being TRBD1 (6 bases). Trimming cost V 3 bases and J 3 bases, with 11 bases left between them. The CDR3 covers 14 residues.

Only a few counts were recorded for this clonotype. This chain links TRBV7-9 with TRBJ2-3; D gene unclear. Germline V gene lookup returns CDR1 SEHNR and CDR2 FQNEAQ (reference sequence). Trimming cost V 5 bases and J 4 bases, with 13 bases left between them. There are 14 residues in the CDR3. Here the CDR3 reads CASSPRGSPDTQYF. Here the CDR3 DNA reads TGTGCCAGCAGCCCCAGAGGTAGCCCAGATACGCAGTATTTT.

This rearrangement joins TRBV7-6 to TRBJ1-2, with no clear D. The ends were cut back, 1 base at V and 0 bases at J, with 12 bases in the middle. The germline V gene encodes CDR1 SGHVS and CDR2 FNYEAQ. The length of the CDR3 is 16 residues. CDR3 region: CASSLGKGAANYGYTF. CDR3 DNA: TGTGCCAGCAGCTTAGGCAAGGGAGCCGCTAACTATGGCTACACCTTC. Supplemented by reference TRBV7-6 and TRBJ1-2, the full variable domain reads GAGVSQSPRYKVTKRGQDVALRCDPISGHVSLYWYRQALGQGPEFLTYFNYEAQQDKSGLPNDRFSAERPEGSISTLTIQRTEQRDSAMYRCASSLGKGAANYGYTFGSGTRLTVV.

This chain joins TRBV7-9 and TRBJ2-5, with TRBD2 identical over 8 bases. This CDR3 contains 15 residues. With 6 bases clipped from V and 1 base from J, the junction kept 7 bases outside the gene matches. The germline V gene encodes CDR1 SEHNR and CDR2 FQNEAQ (reference sequence). CDR3 sequence: CASSLLAGLQETQYF. CDR3 nucleotide sequence: TGTGCCAGCAGTCTTCTAGCGGGCCTCCAAGAGACCCAGTACTTC.

V gene TRBV10-3 combines with J gene TRBJ2-1; 9 bases fit TRBD2. With V trimmed by 6 bases and J by 12 bases, 9 bases remained unmatched. The CDR3 is 13 amino acids. The germline V gene encodes CDR1 ENHRY and CDR2 SYGVKD. The CDR3 bases are TGTGCCATCAGCGCCGGGACTAGCAACTGGCAGTTCTTC. Translated, it gives CAISAGTSNWQFF.

About this clonotype itself: The junction departs from the called germline gene at one end, perhaps through a read error. This rearrangement joins TRBV28 to TRBJ2-5, with 11 nucleotides matching TRBD2. The CDR3 loop spans 17 amino acids. Germline V gives CDR1 MDHEN, CDR2 SYDVKM. CDR3 DNA sequence: TGTGCCAGAAGTTTAGCCTCCCTAGCGGGAGGAAGGGAGACCCAGTACTTC. Protein product: CARSLASLAGGRETQYF.

This clonotype turned up a few times. The chain joins TRBV5-6 to TRBJ1-2; D gene unclear. CDR1 and CDR2 (germline): SGHDT, YYEEEE. V gave up 1 base and J gave up 1 base, with 14 bases separating them. CDR3 length: 16 residues. For the CDR3, the DNA is TGTGCCAGCAGCTTGTATTTGGGGAGAATTAACTATGGCTACACCTTC. Translation gives CASSLYLGRINYGYTF. The entire variable domain, with the rest obtained from reference TRBV5-6 and TRBJ1-2, is as follows: DAGVTQSPTHLIKTRGQQVTLRCSPKSGHDTVSWYQQALGQGPQFIFQYYEEEERQRGNFPDRFSGHQFPNYSSELNVNALLLGDSALYLCASSLYLGRINYGYTFGSGTRLTVV.

In its sample, this clonotype was seen a few times. CDR3 loop: CASSSAMNTEAFF. The CDR3 region has the DNA TGTGCCAGCAGTTCCGCCATGAACACTGAAGCTTTCTTT. This sequence joins TRBV27 and TRBJ1-1; D is ambiguous. This CDR3 is 13 amino acids long. CDR1 is MNHEY, CDR2 SMNVEV, per germline (reference sequence). The germline V and J ends were trimmed by 4 bases and 0 bases, with 6 bases remaining between them.

This clonotype was found a few times. This chain uses TRBV12-5 with TRBJ2-1, with TRBD1 matching 7 bases. CDR3 size: 13 residues. The V gene end was trimmed by 7 bases and the J gene end by 6 bases; junction bases not matched to a gene: 6. CDR1 and CDR2 (germline): LGHNT, FRNRAP. This chain's CDR3 is CASVPTGRNEQFF. Here the CDR3 DNA reads TGTGCTAGTGTTCCGACAGGGCGCAATGAGCAGTTCTTC. Full variable domain (rest looked up from reference TRBV12-5 and TRBJ2-1): DARVTQTPRHKVTEMGQEVTMRCQPILGHNTVFWYRQTMMQGLELLAYFRNRAPLDDSGMPKDRFSAEMPDATLATLKIQPSEPRDSAVYFCASVPTGRNEQFFGPGTRLTVL.

This chain joins TRBV27 and TRBJ2-7, with 9 nucleotides matching TRBD2. Germline V gene lookup returns CDR1 MNHEY and CDR2 SMNVEV (reference sequence). The junction had 5 bases not matched to a gene; V was cut back by 0 bases and J by 2 bases. This CDR3 contains 16 residues. The CDR3 loop reads CASSLSKAGGAYEQYF. CDR3 nucleotide sequence: TGTGCCAGCAGTTTATCAAAAGCGGGAGGCGCCTACGAGCAGTACTTC.

In its sample, this clonotype was seen a few times. V and J are TRBV27 and TRBJ2-1; 8 bases are shared with TRBD2. Germline CDR1 MNHEY, CDR2 SMNVEV (reference sequence). This CDR3 is 16 amino acids long. After removal of 5 bases from V and 3 bases from J, the junction contained 9 bases not matched to a gene. The CDR3 region has the DNA TGTGCCAGCAGTCATGGACCGGGACTAGACTACAATGAGCAGTTCTTC. Its translation is CASSHGPGLDYNEQFF.

This chain links TRBV2 with TRBJ1-5, with 7 bases fitting TRBD1. J was trimmed by 7 bases and V by 1 base; bases with no gene match: 7. CDR3 length: 15 amino acids. Germline loops: CDR1 SNHLY, CDR2 FYNNEI. The CDR3 region has the DNA TGTGCCAGCAGTGAAGATGACAGGGTGGGGCAGCCCCAGCATTTT. It translates to CASSEDDRVGQPQHF. Full variable domain (outside the CDR3, taken from reference TRBV2 and TRBJ1-5): EPEVTQTPSHQVTQMGQEVILRCVPISNHLYFYWYRQILGQKVEFLVSFYNNEISEKSEIFDDQFSVERPDGSNFTLKIRSTKLEDSAMYFCASSEDDRVGQPQHFGDGTRLSIL.

This chain links TRBV12-5 with TRBJ2-1; 9 nucleotides match TRBD2. The germline gives CDR1 LGHNT, CDR2 FRNRAP. The CDR3 spans 15 residues. V lost 2 bases, J lost 12 bases, and 11 bases stayed unmatched. CDR3 nucleotide sequence: TGTGCTAGTGGTTTGCCCGCCTCGGCGGGAGGGGTGCAGTTCTTC. This translates into CASGLPASAGGVQFF. The whole variable domain, remainder taken from reference TRBV12-5 and TRBJ2-1, is DARVTQTPRHKVTEMGQEVTMRCQPILGHNTVFWYRQTMMQGLELLAYFRNRAPLDDSGMPKDRFSAEMPDATLATLKIQPSEPRDSAVYFCASGLPASAGGVQFFGPGTRLTVL.

The genes are TRBV12-5 and TRBJ1-1; D not resolved. The V and J ends lost 1 base and 2 bases respectively, with 8 bases between them. Looked up from germline, CDR1 is LGHNT and CDR2 is FRNRAP. CDR3 length: 14 residues. DNA of the CDR3: TGTGCTAGTGGTTTGGACTGGGGTAACACTGAAGCTTTCTTT. Its protein is CASGLDWGNTEAFF.

The count of this clonotype is one. The genes are TRBV28 and TRBJ2-1; possible D gene TRBD2, 6 bases. Germline lookup yields CDR1 MDHEN and CDR2 SYDVKM. CDR3 length equals 16 residues. Deletions cut 6 bases from V and 14 bases from J, with 29 bases between. CDR3 region: CASSPLAGRDGRSEFF. CDR3 in DNA: TGTGCCAGCAGCCCCCTCGCGGGGCGGGACGGTCGATCAGAGTTCTTC.

V usage is TRBV27 and J usage is TRBJ2-1; weak D call: TRBD2 (5 bases). Germline CDR1 MNHEY, CDR2 SMNVEV (reference sequence). CDR3 length equals 12 residues. V dropped 3 bases and J dropped 10 bases, with 10 bases sitting between them. CDR3 region: CASSFFQREQFF. Here the CDR3 DNA reads TGTGCCAGCAGTTTTTTCCAGCGGGAGCAGTTCTTC.

There are a few counts of this clonotype. The rearrangement joins TRBV7-2 to TRBJ2-3, with 8 bases fitting TRBD2. The CDR3 sequence is 15 residues long. J gave up 1 base and V 5 bases, and 5 bases lay outside the gene matches. CDR1 and CDR2 (germline): SGHTA, FQGNSA. The DNA for the CDR3 is TGTGCCAGCAGCCACGAAGCGGGGGGCACAGATACGCAGTATTTT. It specifies CASSHEAGGTDTQYF.

The table lists this clonotype with many counts. DNA of the CDR3: TGTGCCAGCTCACGGGGAGCAAGAGGCTCTGGAAACACCATATATTTT. Translation gives CASSRGARGSGNTIYF. The rearrangement links TRBV18 to TRBJ1-3; D is unclear. V was cut by 4 bases and J by 0 bases, with 13 bases left in between. The CDR3 runs to 16 residues. CDR1 and CDR2 (germline): KGHSH, LQKENI.

This clonotype appeared a few times. The J gene is TRBJ2-7, the V gene TRBV12-3 or TRBV12-4, with TRBD2 identical over 10 bases. The CDR3 spans 14 residues. V shed 3 bases, J shed 3 bases, and the junction held 2 bases outside the gene matches. The CDR3 region has the DNA TGTGCCAGCAGTTTCAGCGGGGGGGACTACGAGCAGTACTTC. Encoded protein: CASSFSGGDYEQYF.

V is TRBV10-3 and J is TRBJ2-7; the D is unclear. Germline lookup yields CDR1 ENHRY and CDR2 SYGVKD. Trimming pared 2 bases from V and 2 bases from J, leaving 4 bases between. The CDR3 is made up of 12 amino acids. The DNA of the CDR3 is TGTGCCATCAGTGAGGAAACCTACGAGCAGTACTTC. Residues: CAISEETYEQYF.

At least ten counts were recorded for this clonotype. The V and J genes are TRBV7-7 and TRBJ2-2, with 9 bases lining up with TRBD1. Germline CDR1 SSHAT, CDR2 FNYEAQ (reference sequence). The CDR3 is made up of 16 amino acids. The V and J ends lost 11 bases and 2 bases, in that order; junction bases with no gene match: 12. CDR3 in DNA: TGTGCCGCCGGGGCGGGACAGGGTAAAAACACCGGGGAGCTGTTTTTT. It yields the protein CAAGAGQGKNTGELFF.

This clonotype was seen a single time. The chain has TRBV6-6 and TRBJ1-1; D ambiguous. V was trimmed by 8 bases and J by 5 bases, leaving 15 bases between them. CDR1 and CDR2 (germline): MNHNY, SVGAGI (reference sequence). The CDR3 is made up of 13 amino acids. The CDR3 loop reads CASRFVPRTEAFF. As DNA, the CDR3 is TGTGCCAGCCGATTTGTGCCCCGGACTGAAGCTTTCTTT.

About this clonotype itself: The junction and the germline gene differ at one end; a read error may be behind it. The chain couples TRBV5-1 to TRBJ2-5; 7 bases fit TRBD1. This CDR3 has 16 amino acids. Per germline, CDR1 SGHRS and CDR2 YFSETQ. The CDR3 nucleotides are TGCGCAAGCAGCTTGTCGGCTGACAGGGCCCAAGAGACCCAGTACTTC. This translates into CASSLSADRAQETQYF.

This clonotype was found a few times. The V and J genes are TRBV7-2 and TRBJ1-6, with D maybe TRBD1 (5 bases). Deletions cut 1 base from V and 8 bases from J, with 12 bases between. CDR3 length: 15 amino acids. Germline assignment: CDR1 SGHTA and CDR2 FQGNSA. In DNA form, the CDR3 reads TGTGCCAGCAGCTTAGGCCAGGGAGGGCATTCACCCCTCCACTTT. Amino acid sequence: CASSLGQGGHSPLHF.

The rearrangement uses TRBV7-6 and TRBJ1-3; D gene uncertain. The germline V gene has CDR1 SGHVS and CDR2 FNYEAQ. With 1 base removed from V and 4 bases from J, the gap between germline ends came to 14 bases. The CDR3 sequence is 16 residues long. CDR3: CASSLGSGRVGNTIYF. For the CDR3, the DNA is TGTGCCAGCAGCTTAGGTTCCGGTCGTGTAGGAAACACCATATATTTT.

This clonotype was seen just once. The chain carries TRBV7-3 and TRBJ1-4; D gene ambiguous. Trimming took off 0 bases at V and 0 bases at J, with 17 bases between the two ends. Germline V gives CDR1 SGHTA, CDR2 FQGTGA. The CDR3 covers 19 residues. The CDR3 sequence: CASSLTHRGKVATNEKLFF. The CDR3 DNA reads TGTGCCAGCAGCTTAACTCATCGGGGTAAAGTTGCAACTAATGAAAAACTGTTTTTT.

This clonotype has only a few counts. This chain links TRBV6-4 with TRBJ1-5; D is undetermined. Trimming left V 3 bases short and J 4 bases short, with 10 bases between. The CDR3 runs 14 residues. The V gene's germline CDR1 is MRHNA and CDR2 SNTAGT. The CDR3 loop reads CASSEGSGNQPQHF. CDR3 DNA sequence: TGTGCCAGCAGTGAAGGGTCGGGGAATCAGCCCCAGCATTTT.

The rearrangement links TRBV19 to TRBJ2-1; 7 nucleotides align to TRBD2. V was clipped by 7 bases and J by 1 base; unmatched bases: 7. From germline, CDR1 is LNHDA and CDR2 SQIVND (reference sequence). CDR3 length: 15 residues. CDR3 bases: TGTGCCAGTACCCGCGGGGGATTATCCTACAATGAGCAGTTCTTC. Translation: CASTRGGLSYNEQFF.

This clonotype was counted between two and nine times. This rearrangement joins TRBV7-6 to TRBJ1-2; TRBD1 agrees at 8 bases. Per germline, CDR1 SGHVS and CDR2 FNYEAQ. With 5 bases clipped from V and 4 bases from J, the junction kept 6 bases outside the gene matches. The CDR3 consists of 14 residues. The CDR3 nucleotides are TGTGCCAGCAGCCCCGACAGGGGCTTCTATGGCTACACCTTC. Translation: CASSPDRGFYGYTF. Combining the CDR3 with reference TRBV7-6 and TRBJ1-2 gives the whole variable domain GAGVSQSPRYKVTKRGQDVALRCDPISGHVSLYWYRQALGQGPEFLTYFNYEAQQDKSGLPNDRFSAERPEGSISTLTIQRTEQRDSAMYRCASSPDRGFYGYTFGSGTRLTVV.